This is a list of T cell receptor beta chains from one sample in a study of CD8 T cells in ankylosing spondylitis. TCRdb called the 5' RACE reads again in MiXCR, with one record for every CDR3 protein. Among about 220,000 distinct CDR3 sequences listed, roughly 24% were seen once. Sequencing input: blood, either unsorted or a sorted T cell fraction (not recorded which). The receptor set was obtained from a male donor with ankylosing spondylitis or in good health (not recorded which). Both conserved end residues are part of each CDR3. The order of the fields is V gene, D gene, clone size, J gene, CDR3 protein, CDR3 DNA. D genes are given only for firm matches. Only some rows state a clone size, as once, few, many or a class for expanded clones.

V: TRBV29-1; D: TRBD1; size: many; J: TRBJ2-7; CDR3: CSTRQGPYEQYF; DNA: TGCAGCACACGACAGGGGCCCTACGAGCAGTACTTC
V: TRBV20-1; D: -; size: few; J: TRBJ2-7; CDR3: CSARDLVTQYEQYF; DNA: TGCAGTGCTAGAGATCTCGTGACCCAGTACGAGCAGTACTTC
V: TRBV7-2; D: -; size: many; J: TRBJ1-2; CDR3: CASSLDPGTNYGYTF; DNA: TGTGCCAGCAGCTTAGATCCAGGAACTAACTATGGCTACACCTTC
V: TRBV11-2; D: TRBD1; size: many; J: TRBJ1-6; CDR3: CASSLDQGANSPLHF; DNA: TGTGCCAGCAGCTTAGATCAGGGGGCGAATTCACCCCTCCACTTT
V: TRBV7-2; D: TRBD2; size: many; J: TRBJ2-1; CDR3: CASSFTSGISEQFF; DNA: TGTGCCAGCAGCTTTACTAGCGGGATTAGTGAGCAGTTCTTC
V: TRBV18; D: -; size: -; J: TRBJ2-3; CDR3: CASSPMRTGTDTQYF; DNA: TGTGCCAGCTCACCCATGAGGACAGGCACAGATACGCAGTATTTT
V: TRBV7-2; D: TRBD1; size: many; J: TRBJ2-3; CDR3: CASNPDRGFPDTQYF; DNA: TGTGCCAGCAACCCAGACAGGGGGTTCCCAGATACGCAGTATTTT
V: TRBV5-1; D: -; size: -; J: TRBJ2-2; CDR3: CASSLDSTGELFF; DNA: TGCGCCAGCAGCTTGGACTCAACCGGGGAGCTGTTTTTT
V: TRBV5-1; D: -; size: few; J: TRBJ2-3; CDR3: CASSLSGWDTDTQYF; DNA: TGCGCCAGCAGCTTGTCCGGGTGGGACACAGATACGCAGTATTTT
V: TRBV29-1; D: TRBD2; size: once; J: TRBJ2-3; CDR3: CSVVGSGTKDSTDTQYF; DNA: TGCAGCGTTGTTGGTAGCGGGACAAAAGACAGCACAGATACGCAGTATTTT
V: TRBV29-1; D: -; size: many; J: TRBJ1-1; CDR3: CSVGRVQGNTEAFF; DNA: TGCAGCGTTGGGCGCGTACAAGGGAACACTGAAGCTTTCTTT
V: TRBV6-5; D: -; size: -; J: TRBJ2-7; CDR3: CASSYSQGGFYEQYF; DNA: TGTGCCAGCAGTTACTCTCAGGGGGGATTCTACGAGCAGTACTTC
V: TRBV12-3/TRBV12-4; D: TRBD2; size: once; J: TRBJ2-7; CDR3: CASTSSGPAREQYF; DNA: TGTGCCAGCACATCTAGCGGTCCCGCGCGGGAGCAGTACTTC
V: TRBV18; D: -; size: few; J: TRBJ2-3; CDR3: CASSPPNMGTTDTQYF; DNA: TGTGCCAGCTCACCCCCCAATATGGGAACCACAGATACGCAGTATTTT
V: TRBV10-3; D: -; size: few; J: TRBJ1-5; CDR3: CASGEAGNQPQHF; DNA: TGTGCCAGTGGGGAGGCCGGCAATCAGCCCCAGCATTTT
V: TRBV3-1; D: -; size: many; J: TRBJ2-1; CDR3: CASSPPSSLAEDSSYNEQFF; DNA: TGTGCCAGCAGCCCCCCCTCCAGTTTAGCGGAAGACAGCTCCTACAATGAGCAGTTCTTC
V: TRBV20-1; D: -; size: -; J: TRBJ1-2; CDR3: CSASAVNYGYTF; DNA: TGCAGTGCTAGTGCAGTTAACTATGGCTACACCTTC
V: TRBV4-3; D: TRBD2; size: many; J: TRBJ2-7; CDR3: CASSQDLAGSPGQYF; DNA: TGCGCCAGCAGCCAAGATCTAGCGGGGTCCCCGGGGCAGTACTTC
V: TRBV9; D: -; size: many; J: TRBJ1-4; CDR3: CASSPQSNEKLFF; DNA: TGTGCCAGCAGCCCGCAGTCTAATGAAAAACTGTTTTTT
V: TRBV5-1; D: TRBD1; size: -; J: TRBJ2-7; CDR3: CASSTNAGTGSYEQYF; DNA: TGCGCCAGCAGCACCAACGCCGGGACAGGATCCTACGAGCAGTACTTC
V: TRBV5-1; D: TRBD2; size: few; J: TRBJ2-1; CDR3: CASSLGGTSGDEQFF; DNA: TGCGCCAGCAGCTTGGGGGGGACTAGCGGCGATGAGCAGTTCTTC
V: TRBV11-2; D: TRBD2; size: -; J: TRBJ2-1; CDR3: CASSVFLTSGSLNEQFF; DNA: TGTGCCAGCAGCGTCTTTTTAACTAGCGGGAGTTTGAATGAGCAGTTCTTC
V: TRBV6-1; D: -; size: many; J: TRBJ2-3; CDR3: CASRDSEKDTDTQYF; DNA: TGTGCCAGCAGGGATAGTGAGAAGGACACAGATACGCAGTATTTT
V: TRBV20-1; D: -; size: -; J: TRBJ2-3; CDR3: CSGVGNTQYF; DNA: TGCAGCGGGGTGGGAAATACGCAGTATTTT
V: TRBV10-3; D: -; size: -; J: TRBJ2-5; CDR3: CAISPGPSPF; DNA: TGTGCCATCAGTCCGGGACCTAGTCCCTTC
V: TRBV12-3/TRBV12-4; D: -; size: many; J: TRBJ1-1; CDR3: CASSFRRGADTEAFF; DNA: TGTGCCAGCAGTTTTCGCAGGGGCGCGGACACTGAAGCTTTCTTT
V: TRBV4-1; D: TRBD2; size: many; J: TRBJ2-7; CDR3: CASSPALAGDSYEQYF; DNA: TGCGCCAGCAGCCCCGCCCTAGCGGGAGACTCCTACGAGCAGTACTTC
V: TRBV10-3; D: TRBD1; size: many; J: TRBJ1-2; CDR3: CAVTMTGIGYTF; DNA: TGTGCCGTCACCATGACAGGGATCGGCTACACCTTC
V: TRBV12-3/TRBV12-4; D: -; size: -; J: TRBJ2-5; CDR3: CASTQIESGGETQYF; DNA: TGTGCCAGCACTCAAATCGAGTCTGGGGGGGAGACCCAGTACTTC
V: TRBV20-1; D: -; size: few; J: TRBJ2-7; CDR3: CSARGENPYEQYF; DNA: TGCAGTGCTAGAGGGGAGAATCCCTACGAGCAGTACTTC
V: TRBV29-1; D: TRBD1; size: -; J: TRBJ1-1; CDR3: CSVETGGVTEAFF; DNA: TGCAGCGTTGAGACAGGGGGTGTGACTGAAGCTTTCTTT
V: TRBV6-1; D: -; size: -; J: TRBJ2-7; CDR3: CASSEYRLEQYF; DNA: TGTGCCAGCAGTGAGTATAGGTTGGAGCAGTACTTC
V: TRBV20-1; D: TRBD2; size: few; J: TRBJ2-1; CDR3: CSARDPGGVNEQFF; DNA: TGCAGTGCTAGAGATCCGGGGGGGGTGAATGAGCAGTTCTTC
V: TRBV5-5; D: -; size: many; J: TRBJ2-5; CDR3: CASSLPGRSTQYF; DNA: TGTGCCAGCAGCTTGCCGGGAAGGTCGACCCAGTACTTC
V: TRBV7-2; D: -; size: many; J: TRBJ2-4; CDR3: CASSSGGSLAKNIQYF; DNA: TGTGCCAGCAGCTCGGGGGGCAGCTTAGCCAAAAACATTCAGTACTTC
V: TRBV5-1; D: TRBD2; size: -; J: TRBJ2-1; CDR3: CASSSLLAGLHNEQFF; DNA: TGCGCCAGCAGCTCCTTACTAGCGGGTCTCCACAATGAGCAGTTCTTC
V: TRBV29-1; D: TRBD2; size: -; J: TRBJ2-1; CDR3: CSVYGGSSYNEQFF; DNA: TGCAGCGTTTATGGCGGGAGCTCCTACAATGAGCAGTTCTTC
V: TRBV5-5; D: TRBD1; size: -; J: TRBJ2-1; CDR3: CASSRPDRANEQFF; DNA: TGTGCCAGCAGCCGCCCTGACAGGGCCAATGAGCAGTTCTTC
V: TRBV6-5; D: -; size: -; J: TRBJ1-6; CDR3: CASSYEVPNSPLHF; DNA: TGTGCCAGCAGTTACGAGGTTCCTAATTCACCCCTCCACTTT
V: TRBV20-1; D: -; size: -; J: TRBJ2-3; CDR3: CSARDVEGTDTQYF; DNA: TGCAGTGCTAGAGATGTTGAAGGGACAGATACGCAGTATTTT
V: TRBV6-1; D: TRBD2; size: -; J: TRBJ2-1; CDR3: CASRPGGESSYNEQFF; DNA: TGTGCCAGCAGACCCGGGGGGGAAAGCTCCTACAATGAGCAGTTCTTC
V: TRBV5-1; D: TRBD1; size: many; J: TRBJ2-5; CDR3: CASSSQPGQGGQETQYF; DNA: TGCGCCAGCAGCTCCCAGCCGGGACAGGGGGGACAAGAGACCCAGTACTTC
V: TRBV6-2/TRBV6-3; D: TRBD1; size: few; J: TRBJ2-2; CDR3: CASRQGNTGELFF; DNA: TGTGCCAGCCGACAGGGGAACACCGGGGAGCTGTTTTTT
V: TRBV20-1; D: -; size: -; J: TRBJ1-1; CDR3: CSARAGAWGEAFF; DNA: TGCAGTGCTAGAGCCGGGGCGTGGGGTGAAGCTTTCTTT
V: TRBV20-1; D: TRBD2; size: many; J: TRBJ2-3; CDR3: CSAPDPSGVTDTQYF; DNA: TGCAGTGCTCCAGACCCTAGCGGGGTCACAGATACGCAGTATTTT
V: TRBV6-5; D: -; size: -; J: TRBJ1-1; CDR3: CASSYDRSNTEAFF; DNA: TGTGCCAGCAGTTACGACAGGAGCAACACTGAAGCTTTCTTT
V: TRBV6-1; D: -; size: many; J: TRBJ1-5; CDR3: CASSPGDRLRVSQHF; DNA: TGTGCCAGCAGCCCCGGAGACAGGCTTCGGGTGTCCCAGCATTTT